What follows describes a single T cell receptor (beta chain). This entry is derived from a study of blood T cell repertoires in COVID-19. Overall study: The samples span acute and convalescent COVID-19 from the United States, Italy and Spain.

Germline V gene data show CDR1 as SGHTA and CDR2 as FQGNSA. Trimming at V came to 5 bases and at J to 8 bases, leaving 8 bases not matched to a gene. This CDR3 contains 14 residues. Clones were read by immunoSEQ multiplex PCR, and TCRdb kept only the in-frame ones, dropping some. The sample has roughly 150,000 clones; around three quarters are singletons. The chain employs TRBV7-2 and TRBJ1-2; 10 positions agree with TRBD1. The sequence came from a man aged 60-69 years with acute or convalescent COVID-19. Source material: peripheral blood. The CDR3 bases are TGTGCCAGCAGCCTCGACAGGGGGCAGCGAGGCTACACCTTC. Translation gives CASSLDRGQRGYTF.